What follows are 8 T cell receptor beta chains derived from one specimen sequenced in a study of blood T cell repertoires in COVID-19. Some clones are missing from TCRdb's copy, which holds only in-frame ones; the method was immunoSEQ multiplex PCR. The sample holds around 300,000 clones; 85% to 90% are singletons and the top ten take 3.5% to 4.5%. Sequences were obtained from PBMCs or T cells enriched from blood (not recorded which). Receptors originate from a woman in her late teens or twenties with acute COVID-19.

V and J are TRBV7-3 and TRBJ1-1, with 8 bases fitting TRBD1. The J segment lost 7 bases and the V segment lost 5 bases, leaving 9 bases of the junction unmatched. This CDR3 is built from 14 residues. Germline CDR1 reads SGHTA; CDR2 reads FQGTGA. The CDR3 reads CASSPDDRGDEAFF. CDR3 nucleotide sequence: TGTGCCAGCAGCCCCGATGACAGGGGAGATGAAGCTTTCTTT.

The CDR3 DNA is TGTGCCAGCAGATCCGGGACACCTTTTGAGCAGTACTTC. The encoded protein is CASRSGTPFEQYF. V usage is TRBV6-9 and J usage is TRBJ2-7, with TRBD1 as a possible D gene (6 bases). The CDR3 contains 13 residues. Per germline, CDR1 MNHGY and CDR2 SVAAGI. The V gene lost 6 bases and the J gene lost 7 bases, with 16 bases spanning the gap.

This clone was counted only a few times. The chain links TRBV14 to TRBJ1-1; the D gene is possibly TRBD1 (5 bases). The CDR3 length is 15 residues. V lost 1 base, J lost 4 bases, and 13 bases lay in between. The germline V gene has CDR1 SGHDN and CDR2 FVKESK. This chain's CDR3 is CASSQVTGSGTEAFF. CDR3 bases: TGTGCCAGCAGCCAAGTTACAGGTTCGGGCACTGAAGCTTTCTTT.

This rearrangement joins TRBV28 to TRBJ1-1; no reliable D call. The CDR3 spans 15 residues. Trimming took off 0 bases at V and 1 base at J, with 9 bases between the two ends. Germline V gives CDR1 MDHEN, CDR2 SYDVKM. The CDR3 coding sequence is TGTGCCAGCAGTTTATGGTCGTCAGGGAACACTGAAGCTTTCTTT. Its translation is CASSLWSSGNTEAFF.

In its sample, this clone was seen once. This chain joins TRBV9 and TRBJ2-3; 9 nucleotides match TRBD2. CDR1 is SGDLS and CDR2 is YYNGEE in the germline V gene. The V segment lost 1 base and the J segment 0 bases; nucleotides outside the gene matches: 3. This CDR3 has 16 amino acids. The CDR3 nucleotides are TGTGCCAGCAGCGTACAAAGCGGGAGGAGCACAGATACGCAGTATTTT. Its translation is CASSVQSGRSTDTQYF.

This sequence joins TRBV21-1 and TRBJ1-1; the table's D call TRBD1 went unverified against the DNA. TRBV21-1 is shown as a pseudogene. The CDR3 is 16 amino acids. CDR3 amino acids: CASTGTGDRKNTEAFF. CDR3 sequence (DNA): TGTGCCAGCACCGGGACAGGGGATAGGAAGAACACTGAAGCTTTCTTT.

The CDR3 bases are TGTGCCAGCAGCTTACGACGACTATCTTTACATGAGCAGTTCTTC. Amino acids: CASSLRRLSLHEQFF. The gene calls are TRBV7-6 and TRBJ2-1, with D maybe TRBD2 (5 bases). Germline CDR1 reads SGHVS; CDR2 reads FNYEAQ. V dropped 2 bases and J dropped 8 bases, with 16 bases sitting between them. The CDR3 is 15 residues long.

This chain connects TRBV28 to TRBJ2-7; D not resolved. V shed 2 bases and J shed 4 bases, with 6 bases lying between them. The CDR3 length is 12 residues. CDR1 and CDR2 from the germline V gene are MDHEN and SYDVKM. The CDR3 bases are TGTGCCAGCAGTTTAATGCGTTACGAGCAGTACTTC. Translated: CASSLMRYEQYF.